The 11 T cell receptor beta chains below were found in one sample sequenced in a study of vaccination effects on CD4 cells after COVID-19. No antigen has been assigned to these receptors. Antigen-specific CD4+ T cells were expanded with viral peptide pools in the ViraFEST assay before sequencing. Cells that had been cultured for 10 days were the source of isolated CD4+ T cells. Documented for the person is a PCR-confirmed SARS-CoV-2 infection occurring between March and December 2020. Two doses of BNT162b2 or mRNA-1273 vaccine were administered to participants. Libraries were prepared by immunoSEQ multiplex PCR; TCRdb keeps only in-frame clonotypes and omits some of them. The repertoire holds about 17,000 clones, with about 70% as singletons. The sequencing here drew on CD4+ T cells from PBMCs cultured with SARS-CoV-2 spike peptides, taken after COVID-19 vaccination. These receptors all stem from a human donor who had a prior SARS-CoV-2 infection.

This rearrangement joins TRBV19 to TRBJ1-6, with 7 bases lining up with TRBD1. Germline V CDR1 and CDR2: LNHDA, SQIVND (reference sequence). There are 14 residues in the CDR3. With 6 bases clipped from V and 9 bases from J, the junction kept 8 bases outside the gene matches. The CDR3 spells CASRTTGISSPLHF. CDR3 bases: TGTGCCAGTAGAACGACAGGGATAAGTTCACCCCTCCACTTT.

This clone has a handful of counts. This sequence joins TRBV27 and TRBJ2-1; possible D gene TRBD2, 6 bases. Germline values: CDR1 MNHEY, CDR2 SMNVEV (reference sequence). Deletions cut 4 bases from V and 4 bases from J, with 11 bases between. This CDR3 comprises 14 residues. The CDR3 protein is CASSSRGAYNEQFF. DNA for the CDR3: TGTGCCAGCAGTTCGCGCGGGGCTTACAATGAGCAGTTCTTC.

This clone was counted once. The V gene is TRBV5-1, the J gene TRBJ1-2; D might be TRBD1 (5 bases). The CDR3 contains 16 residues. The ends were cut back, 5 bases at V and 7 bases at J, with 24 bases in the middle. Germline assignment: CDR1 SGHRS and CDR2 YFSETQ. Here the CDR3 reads CASSLEGRGWFGGYTF. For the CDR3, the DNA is TGCGCCAGCAGTCTCGAGGGGCGGGGCTGGTTCGGTGGCTACACCTTC.

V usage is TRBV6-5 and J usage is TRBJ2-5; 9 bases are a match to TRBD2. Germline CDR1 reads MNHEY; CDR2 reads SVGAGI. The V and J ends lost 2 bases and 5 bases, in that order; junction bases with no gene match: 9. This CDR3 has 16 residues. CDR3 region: CASSYGLAGDPETQYF. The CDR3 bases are TGTGCCAGCAGTTACGGGTTAGCGGGGGATCCCGAGACCCAGTACTTC.

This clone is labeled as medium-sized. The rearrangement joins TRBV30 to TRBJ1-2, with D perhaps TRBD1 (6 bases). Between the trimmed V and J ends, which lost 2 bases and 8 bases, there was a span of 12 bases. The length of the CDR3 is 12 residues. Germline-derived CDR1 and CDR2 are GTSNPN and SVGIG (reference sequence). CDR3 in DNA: TGTGCCTGGAGTAAGGGGGGGCTCGGCTACACCTTC. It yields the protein CAWSKGGLGYTF.

CDR3 bases: TGTGCTAGTGGTTTGTCCTCTCCAGCCCAGAGACACGACACTGAAGCTTTCTTT. Translated, it gives CASGLSSPAQRHDTEAFF. The chain couples TRBV12-5 to TRBJ1-1; D gene ambiguous. The CDR3 has 18 amino acids. Germline-derived CDR1 and CDR2 are LGHNT and FRNRAP. V lost 2 bases, J lost 3 bases, and 22 bases lay in between. The complete variable domain, with remaining parts taken from reference TRBV12-5 and TRBJ1-1, reads DARVTQTPRHKVTEMGQEVTMRCQPILGHNTVFWYRQTMMQGLELLAYFRNRAPLDDSGMPKDRFSAEMPDATLATLKIQPSEPRDSAVYFCASGLSSPAQRHDTEAFFGQGTRLTVV.

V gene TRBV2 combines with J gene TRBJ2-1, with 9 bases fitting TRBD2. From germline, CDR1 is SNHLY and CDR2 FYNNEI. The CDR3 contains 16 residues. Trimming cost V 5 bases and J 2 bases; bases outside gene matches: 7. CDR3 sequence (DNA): TGTGCCAGCAGTACCCTAGCGGGGCCCCCCTACAATGAGCAGTTCTTC. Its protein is CASSTLAGPPYNEQFF.

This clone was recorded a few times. CDR3 bases: TGTGCCAGCAGCCCCGACAGGGGAGGGGAGACCCAGTACTTC. It yields the protein CASSPDRGGETQYF. The rearrangement links TRBV6-6 to TRBJ2-5; the D gene is possibly TRBD1 (8 bases). V lost 6 bases to trimming and J lost 5 bases, with 16 bases between them. The CDR3 loop spans 14 amino acids. Germline V gene sequence: CDR1 MNHNY, CDR2 SVGAGI (reference sequence).

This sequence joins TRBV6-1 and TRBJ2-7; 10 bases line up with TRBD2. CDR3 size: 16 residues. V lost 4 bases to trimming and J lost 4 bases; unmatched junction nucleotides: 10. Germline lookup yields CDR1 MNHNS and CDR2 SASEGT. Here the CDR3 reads CASSAIFSGGKYEQYF. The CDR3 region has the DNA TGTGCCAGCAGTGCCATTTTTAGCGGGGGGAAATACGAGCAGTACTTC.

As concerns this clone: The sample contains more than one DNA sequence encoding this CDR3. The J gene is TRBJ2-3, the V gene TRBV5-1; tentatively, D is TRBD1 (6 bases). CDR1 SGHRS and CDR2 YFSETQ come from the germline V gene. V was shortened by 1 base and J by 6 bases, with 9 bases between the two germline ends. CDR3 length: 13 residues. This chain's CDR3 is CASSLLGGDTQYF. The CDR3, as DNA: TGCGCCAGCAGCTTGTTAGGGGGTGATACGCAGTATTTT. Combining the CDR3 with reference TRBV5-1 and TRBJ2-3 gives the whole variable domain KAGVTQTPRYLIKTRGQQVTLSCSPISGHRSVSWYQQTPGQGLQFLFEYFSETQRNKGNFPGRFSGRQFSNSRSEMNVSTLELGDSALYLCASSLLGGDTQYFGPGTRLTVL.

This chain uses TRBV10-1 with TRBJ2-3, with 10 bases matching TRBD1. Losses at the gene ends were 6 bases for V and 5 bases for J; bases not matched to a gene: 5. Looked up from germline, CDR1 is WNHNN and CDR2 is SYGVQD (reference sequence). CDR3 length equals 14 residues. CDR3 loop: CASRFGQGGDTQYF. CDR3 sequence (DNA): TGCGCCAGCAGATTTGGACAGGGGGGAGATACGCAGTATTTT.